The rows below give T cell receptor beta chains drawn from one sample of a study of blood T cell repertoires in COVID-19. This table comes from immunoSEQ multiplex PCR, and its TCRdb copy is limited to in-frame clones, with some not included. The table has 200,000 to 250,000 clones, 88% seen once. The sequenced sample consisted of PBMCs or T cells enriched from blood (not recorded which). The source of these receptors is a woman aged 25 to 39 who had been exposed to COVID-19. Both conserved end residues are part of each CDR3. A D gene is named only where the DNA matches it firmly. Clone size is not always given. Where it is, it says once, few, many or a class for expanded clones.

v_gene	d_gene	abundance	j_gene	CDR3aa	CDR3nt
TRBV28	.	.	TRBJ2-1	CASSLARGNEQFF	TGTGCCAGCAGTTTGGCTCGGGGCAATGAGCAGTTCTTC
TRBV5-1	.	.	TRBJ2-4	CASSWLERGKAKNIQYF	TGCGCCAGCAGCTGGCTCGAAAGAGGGAAGGCCAAAAACATTCAGTACTTC
TRBV7-9	TRBD2	.	TRBJ2-5	CASSSGTSGSVTETQYF	TGTGCCAGCAGCTCCGGGACTAGCGGGAGTGTGACGGAGACCCAGTACTTC
TRBV2	.	.	TRBJ1-1	CASSEGQSNTEAFF	TGTGCCAGCAGTGAAGGCCAGTCGAACACTGAAGCTTTCTTT
TRBV7-8	TRBD1	.	TRBJ2-5	CASSSGQQETQYF	TGTGCCAGCAGCTCGGGACAGCAAGAGACCCAGTACTTC
TRBV30	TRBD1	once	TRBJ2-3	CAWSRDRATDTQYF	TGTGCCTGGAGCCGGGACAGGGCCACAGATACGCAGTATTTT
TRBV6-5	TRBD2	.	TRBJ2-1	CASSSSGASYNEQFF	TGTGCCAGCAGCAGTAGCGGGGCTTCCTACAATGAGCAGTTCTTC
TRBV27	.	.	TRBJ1-5	CASRTGSNQPQHF	TGTGCCAGCCGGACGGGGAGCAATCAGCCCCAGCATTTT
TRBV6-6	TRBD1	.	TRBJ1-2	CASSRRTGSSYGYTF	TGTGCCAGCAGTCGACGGACAGGGAGCTCCTATGGCTACACCTTC
TRBV5-1	TRBD1	.	TRBJ2-1	CASSLTPGQGAHEQFF	TGCGCCAGCAGCCTCACACCGGGACAGGGGGCCCATGAGCAGTTCTTC
TRBV9	TRBD2	.	TRBJ2-1	CASSVSSGFSDEQFF	TGTGCCAGCAGCGTATCTAGCGGGTTCTCTGATGAGCAGTTCTTC
TRBV28	TRBD1	.	TRBJ1-4	CASSLRDRAIGWGEKLFF	TGTGCCAGCAGTTTACGGGACAGGGCGATCGGTTGGGGTGAAAAACTGTTTTTT
TRBV2	TRBD1	.	TRBJ1-4	CASSLTRDRALGELFF	TGTGCCAGCAGTCTGACCCGGGACAGGGCGCTCGGGGAACTGTTTTTT
TRBV6-4	.	.	TRBJ1-3	CASSERGGNTIYF	TGTGCCAGCAGTGAGAGAGGTGGAAACACCATATATTTT
TRBV12-5	.	.	TRBJ2-1	CASGFPRRGQEQFF	TGTGCTAGTGGTTTCCCCCGGCGGGGGCAGGAGCAGTTCTTC
TRBV29-1	.	.	TRBJ1-1	CSVVVTEAFF	TGCAGTGTAGTGGTCACTGAAGCTTTCTTT
TRBV12-5	TRBD1	.	TRBJ1-2	CASGLAPYPGRGGYTF	TGTGCTAGTGGTTTGGCCCCTTACCCCGGCAGGGGGGGCTACACCTTC
TRBV5-4	TRBD1	.	TRBJ1-4	CASSSGQGLTNEKLFF	TGTGCCAGCAGCTCCGGACAGGGTTTGACTAATGAAAAACTGTTTTTT
TRBV2	.	.	TRBJ2-7	CASSEFGATYEQYF	TGTGCCAGCAGTGAATTTGGGGCCACCTACGAGCAGTACTTC